The source of this TCR beta chain is a study of control samples from healthy donors and cancer patients. Trimming took 4 bases from V and 5 from J, leaving 15 bases between them. In germline, CDR1 is LNHNV, CDR2 YYDKDF (reference sequence). This CDR3 has 14 residues. This table comes from immunoSEQ multiplex PCR, and its TCRdb copy is limited to in-frame clones, with some not included. Counted here are about 99,000 clones, 85% to 90% occurring once; the ten biggest clones make up over 15%. The sample was PBMCs. J is TRBJ2-7 and V is TRBV15, with TRBD1 as a possible D gene (6 bases). This receptor was taken from a man in his 60s with lung cancer. The CDR3 coding sequence is TGTGCCACCAGCAAGGGGGATCGGGTAGACGAGCAGTACGTC. This translates into CATSKGDRVDEQYV.